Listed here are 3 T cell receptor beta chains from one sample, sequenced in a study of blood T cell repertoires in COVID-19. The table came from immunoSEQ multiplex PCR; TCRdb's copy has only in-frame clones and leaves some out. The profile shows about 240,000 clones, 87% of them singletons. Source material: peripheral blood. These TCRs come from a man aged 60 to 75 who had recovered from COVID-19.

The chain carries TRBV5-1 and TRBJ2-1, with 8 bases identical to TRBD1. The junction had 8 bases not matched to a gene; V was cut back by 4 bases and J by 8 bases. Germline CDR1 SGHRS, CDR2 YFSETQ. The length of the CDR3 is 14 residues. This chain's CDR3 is CASSHTGGYHEQFF. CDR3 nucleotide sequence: TGCGCCAGCAGCCATACAGGGGGTTATCATGAGCAGTTCTTC.

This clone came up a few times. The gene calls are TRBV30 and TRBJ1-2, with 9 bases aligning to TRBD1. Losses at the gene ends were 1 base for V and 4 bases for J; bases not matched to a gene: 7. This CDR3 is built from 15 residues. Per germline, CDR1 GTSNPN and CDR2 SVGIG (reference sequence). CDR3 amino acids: CAWSGHPGQGYGYTF. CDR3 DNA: TGTGCCTGGAGTGGTCATCCGGGACAGGGCTATGGCTACACCTTC. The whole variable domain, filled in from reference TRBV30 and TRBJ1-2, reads SQTIHQWPATLVQPVGSPLSLECTVEGTSNPNLYWYRQAAGRGLQLLFYSVGIGQISSEVPQNLSASRPQDRQFILSSKKLLLSDSGFYLCAWSGHPGQGYGYTFGSGTRLTVV.

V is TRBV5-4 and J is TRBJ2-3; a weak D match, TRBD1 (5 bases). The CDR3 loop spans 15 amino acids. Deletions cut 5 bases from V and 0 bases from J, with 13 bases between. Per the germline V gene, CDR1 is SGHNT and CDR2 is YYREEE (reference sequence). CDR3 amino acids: CASRETGSSTDTQYF. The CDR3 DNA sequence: TGTGCCAGCAGGGAAACAGGATCTAGCACAGATACGCAGTATTTT.